These 15 T cell receptor beta chains share one sample of origin, sequenced in a study of blood T cells in healthy people across ages. Sample-barcoded 5' priming and a J-beta primer mix drove a second PCR of roughly 6 to 12 cycles. In TCRdb, the 5' RACE reads were re-called with MiXCR into one record per CDR3 protein. The sample lists 1.5 million to 2 million distinct CDR3 sequences; about 39% were seen once. Source material: blood. These receptors all come from a human donor in good health.

This chain joins TRBV7-2 and TRBJ1-5; 7 bases are shared with TRBD1. Germline trimming cut 5 bases from V and 5 bases from J; bases unmatched to any gene: 6. The germline CDR1 and CDR2 sequences are SGHTA and FQGNSA. This CDR3 spans 14 amino acids. For the CDR3, the DNA is TGTGCCAGCAGCGAGCGGCAGGGGGATCAGCCCCAGCATTTT. It translates to CASSERQGDQPQHF.

This clonotype turned up a few times. V usage is TRBV4-1 and J usage is TRBJ1-2; D call uncertain. The CDR3 covers 16 residues. V lost 0 bases and J lost 8, with 19 bases in between. In germline, CDR1 is MGHRA, CDR2 YSYEKL. The CDR3 is CASSQEVDGSLAGYTF. In nucleotides, the CDR3 is TGCGCCAGCAGCCAAGAGGTTGACGGGTCGCTCGCAGGCTACACCTTC.

V is TRBV7-6 and J is TRBJ1-1; TRBD1 is a possible D gene (5 bases). V was shortened by 3 bases and J by 0 bases, with 11 bases between the two germline ends. Germline CDR1 SGHVS, CDR2 FNYEAQ. The CDR3 has 15 amino acids. For the CDR3, the DNA is TGTGCCAGCAGCTTTTCGTCAGGGCTGAACACTGAAGCTTTCTTT. Encoded protein: CASSFSSGLNTEAFF.

J is TRBJ2-2 and V is TRBV4-3; D assignment may be TRBD1 or TRBD2 (5 bases each). The ends were cut back, 0 bases at V and 3 bases at J, with 11 bases in the middle. This CDR3 has 16 amino acids. Germline values: CDR1 LGHNA, CDR2 YSLEER. DNA for the CDR3: TGCGCCAGCAGCCAAGAAGCCTTGGGGGACACCGGGGAGCTGTTTTTT. Translating gives CASSQEALGDTGELFF.

The V and J genes are TRBV9 and TRBJ2-1; D is perhaps TRBD2 (6 bases). This CDR3 spans 16 amino acids. CDR1 and CDR2 (germline): SGDLS, YYNGEE. V was shortened by 0 bases and J by 3 bases, with 13 bases between the two germline ends. As DNA, the CDR3 is TGTGCCAGCAGCGTAGGACCCGGGACTGTCTACAATGAGCAGTTCTTC. Translation: CASSVGPGTVYNEQFF.

The table lists this clonotype with a count of one. The chain recombines TRBV21-1 with TRBJ1-5. TRBV21-1 has pseudogene status. This CDR3 spans 15 amino acids. This CDR3 reads CASSNQAHSNQPQHF. For the CDR3, the DNA is TGTGCCAGCAGCAATCAGGCCCACAGCAATCAGCCCCAGCATTTT.

This clonotype was detected ten times or more. The gene calls are TRBV24-1 and TRBJ2-7, with a weak D call TRBD1 (6 bases). CDR1 and CDR2 from the germline V gene are KGHDR and SFDVKD. The length of the CDR3 is 15 residues. V shed 3 bases and J shed 5 bases, with 16 bases lying between them. CDR3 protein: CATSDQGQPPNEQYF. CDR3 sequence (DNA): TGTGCCACCAGTGATCAAGGACAGCCCCCCAACGAGCAGTACTTC.

The chain has TRBV7-2 and TRBJ2-3; D may be TRBD1 or TRBD2 (6 bases each). The CDR3 is 16 amino acids. Per germline, CDR1 SGHTA and CDR2 FQGNSA. The ends were cut back, 3 bases at V and 2 bases at J, with 15 bases in the middle. The CDR3, as DNA: TGTGCCAGCAGCTTCCCTTTTGGGGGGCTCACAGATACGCAGTATTTT. Encoded protein: CASSFPFGGLTDTQYF. Looking up the rest from reference TRBV7-2 and TRBJ2-3 gives the full variable domain: GAGVSQSPSNKVTEKGKDVELRCDPISGHTALYWYRQSLGQGLEFLIYFQGNSAPDKSGLPSDRFSAERTGGSVSTLTIQRTQQEDSAVYLCASSFPFGGLTDTQYFGPGTRLTVL.

The J gene is TRBJ2-7, the V gene TRBV25-1, with D possibly being TRBD1 (5 bases). Deletions cut 6 bases from V and 5 bases from J, with 14 bases between. This CDR3 is 13 amino acids long. Germline V gene lookup returns CDR1 MGHDK and CDR2 SYGVNS. CDR3 sequence: CASRSRVSHEQYF. The CDR3 DNA sequence: TGTGCCAGCAGGAGCAGGGTAAGCCACGAGCAGTACTTC.

This sequence joins TRBV11-2 and TRBJ1-5; D is unclear. The V and J ends lost 2 bases and 3 bases respectively, with 11 bases between them. The CDR3 length is 15 residues. Germline CDR1 and CDR2: SGHAT and FQNNGV. CDR3 protein: CASSLSGMLNQPQHF. Written as DNA, the CDR3 is TGTGCCAGCAGCTTAAGTGGGATGCTCAATCAGCCCCAGCATTTT.

The chain carries TRBV28 and TRBJ1-4; D gene uncertain. The ends were cut back, 4 bases at V and 6 bases at J, with 6 bases in the middle. The V gene's germline CDR1 is MDHEN and CDR2 SYDVKM. This CDR3 spans 12 amino acids. Here the CDR3 reads CASSSQDEKLFF. The CDR3 DNA follows: TGTGCCAGCAGTTCCCAGGATGAAAAACTGTTTTTT. Full variable domain (rest looked up from reference TRBV28 and TRBJ1-4): DVKVTQSSRYLVKRTGEKVFLECVQDMDHENMFWYRQDPGLGLRLIYFSYDVKMKEKGDIPEGYSVSREKKERFSLILESASTNQTSMYLCASSSQDEKLFFGSGTQLSVL.

This chain uses TRBV7-9 with TRBJ2-3, with a tentative D call TRBD1 (6 bases). Germline assignment: CDR1 SEHNR and CDR2 FQNEAQ (reference sequence). The CDR3 sequence is 15 residues long. The germline V and J ends were trimmed by 3 bases and 7 bases, with 17 bases remaining between them. CDR3 nucleotide sequence: TGTGCCAGCAGCTTGGGGGCAGATGGGCTGAATACGCAGTATTTT. It encodes CASSLGADGLNTQYF.

The rearrangement links TRBV10-3 to TRBJ1-5, with D possibly TRBD1 on 5 matching bases. Germline values: CDR1 ENHRY, CDR2 SYGVKD. Trimming stripped 5 bases from V and 0 bases from J, with 11 bases between. The CDR3 contains 15 residues. Here the CDR3 reads CAISRQFDSNQPQHF. Written as DNA, the CDR3 is TGTGCCATCAGTAGACAGTTTGATAGCAATCAGCCCCAGCATTTT.

The V gene is TRBV6-6, the J gene TRBJ2-7; TRBD1 matches 8 bases. The end of the DNA fits TRBJ2-5 better, so the J call may be wrong. The CDR3 is 15 amino acids. CDR1 is MNHNY, CDR2 SVGAGI, per germline (reference sequence). The CDR3 nucleotides read TGTGCCAGCAGCAGAACATGGACAGGGAGCGAGACCCAGTACTTC. Translated, it gives CASSRTWTGSETQYF.

The chain combines TRBV20-1 with TRBJ2-1; tentatively, D is TRBD2 (6 bases). Per the germline V gene, CDR1 is DFQATT and CDR2 is SNEGSKA (reference sequence). The CDR3 has 16 residues. V shed 1 base and J shed 0 bases, with 13 bases lying between them. CDR3 sequence (DNA): TGCAGTGCTAGAGGCGGGCGGGGAACCTCCTACAATGAGCAGTTCTTC. Encoded protein: CSARGGRGTSYNEQFF.